A single T cell receptor beta chain is shown here with its context. DNA from unsorted PBMC was sequenced on ten immunoSEQ deep assay plates. Libraries were prepared by immunoSEQ multiplex PCR; TCRdb keeps only in-frame clonotypes and omits some of them. Found here are about 470,000 clones, about four fifths of them singletons; the top ten hold approximately 13%. Recent vaccinations or acute infections were absent in the healthy HIV-negative adult donors. The data stem from a study of shared clonotypes between healthy human individuals. Study background: Two female and a few male donors aged 18 to 49 were enrolled.

Germline CDR1 and CDR2: SGHTA and FQGNSA. The CDR3 spans 16 residues. Between the trimmed V and J ends, which lost 1 base and 8 bases, there was a span of 18 bases. The sequence came from a woman aged 35 to 49 in good health. Some clones in this sample may be carry-over from other donors' samples. Sample: PBMCs. The genes are TRBV7-2 and TRBJ2-1; either TRBD1 or TRBD2 may fit D (5 bases each). CDR3: CASSLGQVGDGDEQFF. The CDR3 DNA reads as TGTGCCAGCAGCTTAGGTCAGGTGGGGGACGGGGATGAGCAGTTCTTC. Using reference TRBV7-2 and TRBJ2-1 for the parts outside the CDR3, the full variable domain is GAGVSQSPSNKVTEKGKDVELRCDPISGHTALYWYRQSLGQGLEFLIYFQGNSAPDKSGLPSDRFSAERTGGSVSTLTIQRTQQEDSAVYLCASSLGQVGDGDEQFFGPGTRLTVL.